The rows below give T cell receptor beta chains drawn from one sample of a study of T cell changes during pregnancy in multiple sclerosis. Produced via immunoSEQ multiplex PCR; TCRdb's table is partial and in-frame only. The repertoire consists of approximately 48,000 clones, with approximately 90% occurring once and the leading ten covering 0.35% to 0.45%. Sequences were derived from CD4+ T cells from peripheral blood mononuclear cells, sampled after pregnancy. These receptors all come from a female donor with multiple sclerosis, enrolled in a pregnancy study. Both conserved end residues are part of each CDR3. A D gene is named only where the DNA matches it firmly. Some rows have no size entry. The others give once, few or many, or a class for an expanded clone.

once,TRBV5-5,TRBJ1-3,TRBD1,CASSQLPGQSSGNTIYF,TGTGCCAGCAGCCAGCTACCGGGACAGAGCTCTGGAAACACCATATATTTT
NA,TRBV19,TRBJ2-2,TRBD2,CATSSGSDFGELFF,TGTGCCACTTCGAGCGGGAGCGATTTCGGGGAGCTGTTTTTT
NA,TRBV7-2,TRBJ2-7,NA,CASSVTSSYEQYF,TGTGCCAGCAGCGTTACTAGCTCCTACGAGCAGTACTTC
NA,TRBV4-3,TRBJ1-1,NA,CASSRQLQGQNTEAFF,TGCGCCAGCAGCCGACAATTACAGGGTCAGAACACTGAAGCTTTCTTT
NA,TRBV5-4,TRBJ2-1,TRBD1,CASSSPITGTGTNEQFF,TGTGCCAGCAGCTCACCAATCACCGGGACAGGGACCAATGAGCAGTTCTTC
NA,TRBV5-4,TRBJ2-1,TRBD2,CASLRGGRSGDYNEQFF,TGTGCCAGTCTACGTGGGGGTCGGAGCGGGGATTACAATGAGCAGTTCTTC
NA,TRBV7-3,TRBJ2-3,TRBD2,CASSYRLAGGGDTQYF,TGTGCCAGCAGCTATCGACTAGCGGGTGGGGGGGATACGCAGTATTTT
NA,TRBV4-1,TRBJ1-2,NA,CASSSPGSNYGYTF,TGCGCCAGCAGCTCCCCGGGGTCAAACTATGGCTACACCTTC
once,TRBV2,TRBJ2-3,NA,CASSYRRANTDTQYF,TGTGCCAGCAGCTACAGGAGGGCCAATACAGATACGCAGTATTTT
NA,TRBV30,TRBJ2-5,TRBD1,CAWSVQGRETQYF,TGTGCCTGGAGTGTACAGGGGCGGGAGACCCAGTACTTC
once,TRBV18,TRBJ2-7,TRBD2,CASSPIEAGGPSYEQYF,TGTGCCAGCTCACCAATCGAAGCGGGAGGGCCCTCCTACGAGCAGTACTTC
NA,TRBV28,TRBJ1-4,NA,CASNGAGNEKLFF,TGTGCCAGCAACGGTGCGGGGAATGAAAAACTGTTTTTT
NA,TRBV27,TRBJ1-5,TRBD1,CASSPRTGVGNQPQHF,TGTGCCAGCAGTCCCCGGACAGGGGTTGGCAATCAGCCCCAGCATTTT
NA,TRBV5-1,TRBJ2-1,TRBD1,CASSLEGTGGNEQFF,TGCGCCAGCAGCTTGGAAGGGACAGGGGGCAATGAGCAGTTCTTC
NA,TRBV29-1,TRBJ2-3,NA,CSVQGPRTDTQYF,TGCAGCGTTCAGGGGCCCCGCACAGATACGCAGTATTTT
NA,TRBV5-1,TRBJ1-1,NA,CASSLQGTEAFF,TGCGCCAGCAGCTTGCAGGGCACTGAAGCTTTCTTT
NA,TRBV11-2,TRBJ1-1,TRBD1,CASSLLTGTGFTEAFF,TGTGCCAGCAGCTTACTTACCGGGACAGGATTTACTGAAGCTTTCTTT
NA,TRBV28,TRBJ2-3,TRBD2,CASSPGTSGSTDTQYF,TGTGCCAGCAGTCCCGGGACTAGCGGGAGCACAGATACGCAGTATTTT
NA,TRBV5-8,TRBJ2-7,NA,CASSFTGSDEQYF,TGTGCCAGCAGCTTCACCGGGAGTGACGAGCAGTACTTC
NA,TRBV4-1,TRBJ2-1,TRBD1,CASSRQGTGSYNEQLF,TGCGCCAGCAGCCGCCAAGGGACAGGCTCCTACAATGAGCAGCTCTTC
NA,TRBV11-1,TRBJ2-5,NA,CASSLESGRGETQYF,TGTGCCAGCAGCTTAGAGTCTGGACGGGGAGAGACCCAGTACTTC
NA,TRBV7-8,TRBJ1-5,NA,CASSSGERGNQPQHF,TGTGCCAGCAGCTCCGGGGAACGGGGGAATCAGCCCCAGCATTTT
NA,TRBV27,TRBJ2-2,TRBD1,CASSVKRQGPNTGELFF,TGTGCCAGCAGTGTAAAAAGACAGGGGCCCAACACCGGGGAGCTGTTTTTT
NA,TRBV5-1,TRBJ2-1,TRBD2,CASSLKASGRGFF,TGCGCCAGCAGCTTGAAGGCTAGCGGGAGGGGGTTCTTC
NA,TRBV2,TRBJ1-3,NA,CASKWALEGNTIYF,TGTGCCAGCAAATGGGCCCTCGAAGGAAACACCATATATTTT
NA,TRBV10-3,TRBJ1-2,NA,CAINGGGPNYGYTF,TGTGCCATCAACGGAGGAGGGCCCAACTATGGCTACACCTTC
NA,TRBV30,TRBJ1-2,TRBD1,CAWISTGRSNYGYTF,TGTGCCTGGATCTCGACAGGGAGATCTAACTATGGCTACACCTTC
once,TRBV5-1,TRBJ2-1,NA,CASSTGTSFYNEQFF,TGCGCCAGCAGCACGGGGACTTCCTTCTACAATGAGCAGTTCTTC
NA,TRBV5-1,TRBJ2-2,TRBD2,CASSFRTSGNTGELFF,TGCGCCAGCAGCTTTCGGACTAGCGGCAACACCGGGGAGCTGTTTTTT
NA,TRBV30,TRBJ2-2,NA,CAWAETGELFF,TGTGCCTGGGCGGAGACCGGGGAGCTGTTTTTT
NA,TRBV5-5,TRBJ1-5,NA,CASSLFDQGSNQPQHF,TGTGCCAGCAGCTTGTTCGATCAGGGCAGCAATCAGCCCCAGCATTTT
NA,TRBV6-5,TRBJ1-4,NA,CASSFAFGSLNEKLFF,TGTGCCAGCAGTTTCGCCTTTGGGAGCCTTAATGAAAAACTGTTTTTT